This T cell receptor (beta chain) was profiled in a study of CD8 T cells in ankylosing spondylitis. General observations from the study: Disease-linked clones, CD8+, were relatively rare in peripheral blood. Earlier authors reported some of these motif variants in reactive arthritis synovial fluid and blood. Disease-associated clones were reportedly significantly overrepresented in matched ankylosing spondylitis synovial fluid. There was a TCR beta motif, made of several highly homologous variants, that appeared characteristic of ankylosing spondylitis blood.

The V end was cut by 4 bases, the J end by 8 bases, with 16 bases between. CDR1 is LGHDT and CDR2 is YNNKEL in the germline V gene (reference sequence). The CDR3 extends over 14 amino acids. This clonotype occurred a few times. Its antigen is not identified. Libraries for TCR beta were made by quantitative 5'-RACE with molecular barcodes. TCRdb used MiXCR to reprocess the 5' RACE reads, holding one entry per CDR3 protein. The sample records approximately 400,000 distinct CDR3 sequences, 26% being singletons. The chain has TRBV3-1 and TRBJ2-3, with no clear D. The source is a male donor with ankylosing spondylitis. Sample: blood, either unsorted or a sorted T cell fraction (not recorded which). In DNA, the CDR3 is TGTGCCAGCAGCCCCCTGGGCGGCGTGAGTACGCAGTATTTT. It specifies CASSPLGGVSTQYF.